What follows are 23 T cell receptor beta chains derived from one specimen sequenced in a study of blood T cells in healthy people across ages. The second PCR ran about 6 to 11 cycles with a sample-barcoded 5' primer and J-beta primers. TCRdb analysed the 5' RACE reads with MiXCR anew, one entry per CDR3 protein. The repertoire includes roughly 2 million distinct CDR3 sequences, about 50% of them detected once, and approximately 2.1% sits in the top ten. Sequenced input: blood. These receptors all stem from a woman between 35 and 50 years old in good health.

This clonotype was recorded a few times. The CDR3 loop is CATSRASGGQDIQYF. As DNA, the CDR3 is TGTGCCACCAGCAGAGCTAGCGGGGGCCAGGACATTCAGTACTTC. The rearrangement links TRBV15 to TRBJ2-4; 10 positions match TRBD2. From germline, CDR1 is LNHNV and CDR2 YYDKDF (reference sequence). There are 15 residues in the CDR3. J gave up 8 bases and V 1 base, and 5 bases lay outside the gene matches.

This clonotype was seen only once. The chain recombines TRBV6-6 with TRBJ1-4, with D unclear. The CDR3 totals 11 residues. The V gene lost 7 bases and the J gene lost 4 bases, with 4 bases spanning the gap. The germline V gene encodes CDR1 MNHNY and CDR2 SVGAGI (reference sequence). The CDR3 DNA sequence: TGTGCCAGCATCGGTAATGAAAAACTGTTTTTT. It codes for CASIGNEKLFF.

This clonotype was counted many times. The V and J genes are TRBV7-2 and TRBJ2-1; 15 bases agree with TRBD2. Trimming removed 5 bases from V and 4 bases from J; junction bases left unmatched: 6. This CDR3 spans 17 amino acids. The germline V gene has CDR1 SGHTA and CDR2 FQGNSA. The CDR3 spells CASSKGTSGGLYNEQFF. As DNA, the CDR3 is TGTGCCAGCAGCAAAGGGACTAGCGGGGGGCTATACAATGAGCAGTTCTTC. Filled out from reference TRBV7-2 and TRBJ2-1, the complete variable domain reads GAGVSQSPSNKVTEKGKDVELRCDPISGHTALYWYRQSLGQGLEFLIYFQGNSAPDKSGLPSDRFSAERTGGSVSTLTIQRTQQEDSAVYLCASSKGTSGGLYNEQFFGPGTRLTVL.

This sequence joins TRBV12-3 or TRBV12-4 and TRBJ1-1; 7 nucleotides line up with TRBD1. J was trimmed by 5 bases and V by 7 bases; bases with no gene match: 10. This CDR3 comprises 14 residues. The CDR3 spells CASTQETRGTEAFF. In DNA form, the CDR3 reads TGTGCCAGCACCCAGGAGACCAGGGGGACTGAAGCTTTCTTT.

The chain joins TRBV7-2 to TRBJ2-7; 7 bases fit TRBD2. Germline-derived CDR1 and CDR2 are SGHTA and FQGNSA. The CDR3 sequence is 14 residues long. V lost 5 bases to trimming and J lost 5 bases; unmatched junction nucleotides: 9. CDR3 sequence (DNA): TGTGCCAGCAGCATCGGGACTATGGCCGACGAGCAGTACTTC. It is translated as CASSIGTMADEQYF.

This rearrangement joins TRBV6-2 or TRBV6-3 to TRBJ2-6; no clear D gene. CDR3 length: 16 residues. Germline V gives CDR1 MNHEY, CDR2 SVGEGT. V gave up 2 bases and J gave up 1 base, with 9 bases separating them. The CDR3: CASSYSPLSGANVLTF. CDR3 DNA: TGTGCCAGCAGTTACAGCCCCCTTTCTGGGGCCAACGTCCTGACTTTC.

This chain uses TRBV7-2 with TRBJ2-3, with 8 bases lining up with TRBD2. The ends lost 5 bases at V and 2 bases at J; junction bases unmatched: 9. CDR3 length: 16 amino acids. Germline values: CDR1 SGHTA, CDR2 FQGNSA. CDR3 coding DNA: TGTGCCAGCAGCCCCAGACTAGCGAGCCTCACAGATACGCAGTATTTT. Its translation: CASSPRLASLTDTQYF.

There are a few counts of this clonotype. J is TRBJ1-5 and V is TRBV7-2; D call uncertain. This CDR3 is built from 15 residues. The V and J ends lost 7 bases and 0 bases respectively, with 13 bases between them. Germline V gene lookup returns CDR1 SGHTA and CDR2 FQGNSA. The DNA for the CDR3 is TGTGCCAGCACCCTCTCGACGGATAGCAATCAGCCCCAGCATTTT. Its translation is CASTLSTDSNQPQHF.

In DNA form, the CDR3 reads TGTGCCAGCAGCTTAGATGGCCAGGCCCAGTACTTC. This sequence encodes CASSLDGQAQYF. The chain joins TRBV11-3 to TRBJ2-5; D not certain. V was cut by 0 bases and J by 9 bases, with 8 bases left in between. This CDR3 is 12 amino acids long. Per germline, CDR1 SGHNT and CDR2 YENEEA.

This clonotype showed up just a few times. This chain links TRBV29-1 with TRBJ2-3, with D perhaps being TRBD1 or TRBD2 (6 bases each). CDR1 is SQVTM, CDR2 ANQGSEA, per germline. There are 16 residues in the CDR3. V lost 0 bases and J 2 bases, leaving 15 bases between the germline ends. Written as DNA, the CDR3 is TGCAGCGTTGAAGAAGGGGGGTTTTGGGCCACAGATACGCAGTATTTT. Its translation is CSVEEGGFWATDTQYF.

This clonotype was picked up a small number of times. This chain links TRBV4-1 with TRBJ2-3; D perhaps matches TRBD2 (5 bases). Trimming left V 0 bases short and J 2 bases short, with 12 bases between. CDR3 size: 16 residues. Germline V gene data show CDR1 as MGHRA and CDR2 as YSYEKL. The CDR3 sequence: CASSQDGPDYTDTQYF. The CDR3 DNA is TGCGCCAGCAGCCAAGACGGGCCAGACTACACAGATACGCAGTATTTT.

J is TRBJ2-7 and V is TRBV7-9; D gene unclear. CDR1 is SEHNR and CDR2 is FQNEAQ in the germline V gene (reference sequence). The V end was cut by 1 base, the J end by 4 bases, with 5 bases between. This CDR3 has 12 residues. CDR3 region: CASSLELYEQYF. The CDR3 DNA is TGTGCCAGCAGCTTAGAGCTATACGAGCAGTACTTC.

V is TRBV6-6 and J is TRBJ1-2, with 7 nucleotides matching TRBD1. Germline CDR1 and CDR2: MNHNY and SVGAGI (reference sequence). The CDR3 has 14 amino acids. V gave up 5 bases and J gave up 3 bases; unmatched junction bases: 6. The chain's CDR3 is CASSRQGYDYGYTF. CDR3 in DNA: TGTGCCAGCAGTCGACAGGGTTATGACTATGGCTACACCTTC.

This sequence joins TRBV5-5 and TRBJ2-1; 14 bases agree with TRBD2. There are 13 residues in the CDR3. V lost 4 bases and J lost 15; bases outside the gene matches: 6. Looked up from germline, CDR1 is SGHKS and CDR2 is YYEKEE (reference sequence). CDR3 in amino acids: CASSLGTSGSSFF. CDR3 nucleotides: TGTGCCAGCAGCCTGGGGACTAGCGGGAGTTCGTTCTTC.

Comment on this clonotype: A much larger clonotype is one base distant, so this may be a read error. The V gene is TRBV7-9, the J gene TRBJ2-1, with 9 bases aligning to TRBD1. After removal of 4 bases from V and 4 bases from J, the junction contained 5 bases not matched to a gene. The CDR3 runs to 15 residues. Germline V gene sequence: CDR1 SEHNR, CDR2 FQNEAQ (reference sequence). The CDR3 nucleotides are TGTGCCAGCAGCTCCGGGACAGGGATGTACAATGAGCAGTTCTTC. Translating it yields CASSSGTGMYNEQFF.

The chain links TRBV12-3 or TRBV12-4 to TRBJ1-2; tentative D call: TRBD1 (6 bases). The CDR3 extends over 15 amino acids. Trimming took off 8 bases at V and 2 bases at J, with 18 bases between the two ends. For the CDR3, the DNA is TGTGCCAGCGTGACAAGGGGAGGGGGGAACTATGGCTACACCTTC. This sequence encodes CASVTRGGGNYGYTF.

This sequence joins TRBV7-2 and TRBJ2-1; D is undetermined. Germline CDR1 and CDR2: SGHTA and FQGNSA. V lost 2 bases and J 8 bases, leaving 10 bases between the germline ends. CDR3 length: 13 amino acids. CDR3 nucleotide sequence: TGTGCCAGCAGCTTACTTGCCAGGCATGAGCAGTTCTTC. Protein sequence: CASSLLARHEQFF.

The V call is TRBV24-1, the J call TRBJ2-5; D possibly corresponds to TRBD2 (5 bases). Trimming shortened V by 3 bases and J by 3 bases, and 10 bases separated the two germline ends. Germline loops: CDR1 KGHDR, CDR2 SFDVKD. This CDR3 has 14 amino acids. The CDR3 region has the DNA TGTGCCACCAGTGATGGAGGTCGAGAAGAGACCCAGTACTTC. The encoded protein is CATSDGGREETQYF.

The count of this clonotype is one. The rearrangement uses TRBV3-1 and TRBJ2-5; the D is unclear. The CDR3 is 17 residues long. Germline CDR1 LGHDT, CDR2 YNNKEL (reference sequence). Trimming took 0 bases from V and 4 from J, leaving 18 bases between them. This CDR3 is CASSQDLIAGRVETQYF. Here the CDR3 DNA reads TGTGCCAGCAGCCAAGATCTGATCGCCGGTAGGGTAGAGACCCAGTACTTC.

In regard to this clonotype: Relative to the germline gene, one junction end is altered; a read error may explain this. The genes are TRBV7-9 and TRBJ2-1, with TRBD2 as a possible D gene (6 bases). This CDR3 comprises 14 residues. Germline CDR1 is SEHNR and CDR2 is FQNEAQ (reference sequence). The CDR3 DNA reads TGTGCCGGCAGCTTACCAGGGACTCGGAATGAGCAGTTCTTC. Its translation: CAGSLPGTRNEQFF. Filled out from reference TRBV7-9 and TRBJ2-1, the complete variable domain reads DTGVSQNPRHKITKRGQNVTFRCDPISEHNRLYWYRQTLGQGPEFLTYFQNEAQLEKSRLLSDRFSAERPKGSFSTLEIQRTEQGDSAMYLCAGSLPGTRNEQFFGPGTRLTVL.

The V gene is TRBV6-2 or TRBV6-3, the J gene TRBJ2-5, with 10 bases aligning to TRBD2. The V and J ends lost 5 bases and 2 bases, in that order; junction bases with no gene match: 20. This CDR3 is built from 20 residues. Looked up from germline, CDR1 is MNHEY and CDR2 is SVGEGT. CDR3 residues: CASSPSPYGLAASRQETQYF. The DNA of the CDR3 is TGTGCCAGCAGTCCCAGCCCTTACGGACTAGCGGCAAGTCGACAAGAGACCCAGTACTTC.

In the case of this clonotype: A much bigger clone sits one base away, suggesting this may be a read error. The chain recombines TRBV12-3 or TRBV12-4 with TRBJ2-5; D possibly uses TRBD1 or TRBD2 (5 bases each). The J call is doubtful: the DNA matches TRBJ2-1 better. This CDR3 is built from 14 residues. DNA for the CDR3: TGTGCCAGCAGGAGGGACGGAATCCAAGAGACCCAGTTCTTC. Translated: CASRRDGIQETQFF.

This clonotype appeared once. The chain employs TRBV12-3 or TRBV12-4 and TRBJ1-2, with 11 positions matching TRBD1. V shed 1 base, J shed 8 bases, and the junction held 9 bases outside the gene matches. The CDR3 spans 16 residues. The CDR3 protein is CASSLGAGTGGTGYTF. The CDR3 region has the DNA TGTGCCAGCAGTTTAGGGGCCGGGACAGGGGGTACGGGCTACACCTTC.